This TCR beta chain was identified in a study of shared T cell receptors in the human thymus. Germline V gene data show CDR1 as LGHNA and CDR2 as YSLEER. CDR3 length: 15 residues. V lost 1 base and J lost 4, with 11 bases in between. TCRdb keeps only in-frame clones here, not all; method: immunoSEQ multiplex PCR. The sample yields about 500,000 clones, more than 75% seen once. Separately, the same data were catalogued under a study of human thymus T cells. In that study: Donors were healthy Finnish babies undergoing corrective operations for congenital heart defects. Resected material from corrective heart surgery provided the thymus tissue analysed. Both thymic and peripheral blood repertoires showed apparently biased V and J usage. Thymic repertoires of unrelated individuals were reported in related research to overlap highly.

Sequences were obtained from thymocytes. This sequence originates from a boy in the first two years of life with a congenital heart defect. The V call is TRBV4-3, the J call TRBJ2-1; possibly TRBD1 for D (6 bases). The CDR3 spells CASSQVDGQYNEQFF. In DNA form, the CDR3 reads TGCGCCAGCAGCCAAGTAGACGGACAGTACAATGAGCAGTTCTTC.